The sequence of this T cell receptor beta chain was determined in a study of T cells after posttransplantation cyclophosphamide. This table comes from immunoSEQ multiplex PCR, and its TCRdb copy is limited to in-frame clones, with some not included. The repertoire consists of about 6,900 clones, with 95% to 98% occurring once and the leading ten covering less than 0.6%. CDR1 SGHRS and CDR2 YFSETQ come from the germline V gene. This CDR3 contains 15 residues. The V and J ends lost 0 bases and 3 bases, in that order; junction bases with no gene match: 5. V and J are TRBV5-1 and TRBJ2-7, with 8 bases that match TRBD1. The sample consisted of naive CD8+ T cells sorted from PBMCs. The receptor's source is a woman in her 30s in good health and a related stem cell transplant donor. The CDR3 region is CASSLEGDRNYEQYF. CDR3 in DNA: TGCGCCAGCAGCTTGGAGGGGGACAGGAACTACGAGCAGTACTTC.